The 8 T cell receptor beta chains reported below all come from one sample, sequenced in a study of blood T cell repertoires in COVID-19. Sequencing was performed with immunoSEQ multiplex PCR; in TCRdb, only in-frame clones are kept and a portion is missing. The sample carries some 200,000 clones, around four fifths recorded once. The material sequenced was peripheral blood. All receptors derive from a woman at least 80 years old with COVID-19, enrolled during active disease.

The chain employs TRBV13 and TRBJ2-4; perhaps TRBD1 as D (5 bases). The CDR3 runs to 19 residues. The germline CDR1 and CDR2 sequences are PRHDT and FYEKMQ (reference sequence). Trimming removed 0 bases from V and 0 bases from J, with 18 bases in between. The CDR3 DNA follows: TGTGCCAGCAGCTTAGGCTCTAATTATCAGGGTTTAGCCAAAAACATTCAGTACTTC. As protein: CASSLGSNYQGLAKNIQYF.

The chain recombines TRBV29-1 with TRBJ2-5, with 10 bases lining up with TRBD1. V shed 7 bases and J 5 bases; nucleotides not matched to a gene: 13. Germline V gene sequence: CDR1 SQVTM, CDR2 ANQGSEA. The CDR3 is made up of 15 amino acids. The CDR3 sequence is CSARGQGTSLETQYF. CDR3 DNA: TGCAGCGCGAGGGGACAGGGGACCTCTTTGGAGACCCAGTACTTC.

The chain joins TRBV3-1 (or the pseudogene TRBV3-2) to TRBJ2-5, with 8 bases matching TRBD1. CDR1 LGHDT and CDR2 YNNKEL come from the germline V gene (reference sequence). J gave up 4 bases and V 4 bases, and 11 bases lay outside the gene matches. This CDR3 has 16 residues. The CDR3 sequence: CASSREGQGSRETQYF. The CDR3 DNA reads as TGTGCCAGCAGCCGAGAAGGACAGGGTTCGAGAGAGACCCAGTACTTC.

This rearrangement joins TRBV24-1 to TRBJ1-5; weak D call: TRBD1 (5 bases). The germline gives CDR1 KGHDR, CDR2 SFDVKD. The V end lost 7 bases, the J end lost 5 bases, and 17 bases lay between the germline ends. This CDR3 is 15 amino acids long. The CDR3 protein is CATSPAGGGYQPQHF. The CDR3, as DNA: TGTGCCACCAGCCCCGCGGGGGGGGGTTATCAGCCCCAGCATTTT.

CDR3 DNA sequence: TGTGCCAGCAGCTCCACCGGGACTAGCATCTCCTACGAGCAGTACGTC. It encodes CASSSTGTSISYEQYV. The chain has TRBV5-5 and TRBJ2-7; 9 positions match TRBD2. CDR3 length equals 16 residues. Germline V gives CDR1 SGHKS, CDR2 YYEKEE (reference sequence). J lost 0 bases, V lost 3 bases, and 7 bases had no gene match.

The CDR3 DNA sequence: TGTGCCAGCAGTTACTCGGGACAGGGTTTGGAGACCCAGTACTTC. Its translation: CASSYSGQGLETQYF. The V call is TRBV6-2 or TRBV6-3, the J call TRBJ2-5, with 9 bases matching TRBD1. This CDR3 is 15 amino acids long. V dropped 0 bases and J dropped 5; count of bases not matched to a gene: 4. The V gene's germline CDR1 is MNHEY and CDR2 SVGEGT.

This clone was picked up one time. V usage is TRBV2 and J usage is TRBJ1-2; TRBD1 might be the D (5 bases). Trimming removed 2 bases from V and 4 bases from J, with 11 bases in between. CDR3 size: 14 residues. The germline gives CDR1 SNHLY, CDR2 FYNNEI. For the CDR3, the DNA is TGTGCCAGCAGTGAAAACAGACAGTTCTATGGCTACACCTTC. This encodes CASSENRQFYGYTF.

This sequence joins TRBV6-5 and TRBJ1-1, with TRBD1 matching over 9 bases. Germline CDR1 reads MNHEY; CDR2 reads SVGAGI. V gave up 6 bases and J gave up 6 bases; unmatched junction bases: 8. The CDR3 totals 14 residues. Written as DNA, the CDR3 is TGTGCCAGCAGGGGGGGACAGGGAGTTGCTGAAGCTTTCTTT. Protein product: CASRGGQGVAEAFF.